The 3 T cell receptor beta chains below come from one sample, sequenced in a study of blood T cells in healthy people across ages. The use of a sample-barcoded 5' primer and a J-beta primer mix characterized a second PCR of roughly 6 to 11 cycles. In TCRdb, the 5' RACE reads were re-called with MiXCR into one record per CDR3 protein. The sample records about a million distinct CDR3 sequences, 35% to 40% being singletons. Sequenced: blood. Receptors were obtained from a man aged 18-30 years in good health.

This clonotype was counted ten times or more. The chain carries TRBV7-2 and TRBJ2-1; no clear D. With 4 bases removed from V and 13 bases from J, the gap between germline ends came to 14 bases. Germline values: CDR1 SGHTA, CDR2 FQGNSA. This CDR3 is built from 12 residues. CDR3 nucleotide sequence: TGTGCCAGCAGCTCTCCGCGAGCCCCCCAGTTCTTC. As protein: CASSSPRAPQFF.

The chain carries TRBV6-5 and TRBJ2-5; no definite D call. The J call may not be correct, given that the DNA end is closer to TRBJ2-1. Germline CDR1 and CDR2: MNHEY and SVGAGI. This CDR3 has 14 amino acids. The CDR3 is CASSYDTHQETQFF. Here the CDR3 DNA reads TGTGCCAGCAGTTACGACACTCACCAAGAGACCCAGTTCTTC.

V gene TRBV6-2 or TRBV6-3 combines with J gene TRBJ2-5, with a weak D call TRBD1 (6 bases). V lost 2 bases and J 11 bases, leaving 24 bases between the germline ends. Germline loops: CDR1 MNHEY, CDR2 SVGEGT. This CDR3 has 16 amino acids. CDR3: CASSYPTGYAYNEQYF. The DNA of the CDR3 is TGTGCCAGCAGTTACCCAACAGGGTATGCTTACAATGAGCAGTACTTC.